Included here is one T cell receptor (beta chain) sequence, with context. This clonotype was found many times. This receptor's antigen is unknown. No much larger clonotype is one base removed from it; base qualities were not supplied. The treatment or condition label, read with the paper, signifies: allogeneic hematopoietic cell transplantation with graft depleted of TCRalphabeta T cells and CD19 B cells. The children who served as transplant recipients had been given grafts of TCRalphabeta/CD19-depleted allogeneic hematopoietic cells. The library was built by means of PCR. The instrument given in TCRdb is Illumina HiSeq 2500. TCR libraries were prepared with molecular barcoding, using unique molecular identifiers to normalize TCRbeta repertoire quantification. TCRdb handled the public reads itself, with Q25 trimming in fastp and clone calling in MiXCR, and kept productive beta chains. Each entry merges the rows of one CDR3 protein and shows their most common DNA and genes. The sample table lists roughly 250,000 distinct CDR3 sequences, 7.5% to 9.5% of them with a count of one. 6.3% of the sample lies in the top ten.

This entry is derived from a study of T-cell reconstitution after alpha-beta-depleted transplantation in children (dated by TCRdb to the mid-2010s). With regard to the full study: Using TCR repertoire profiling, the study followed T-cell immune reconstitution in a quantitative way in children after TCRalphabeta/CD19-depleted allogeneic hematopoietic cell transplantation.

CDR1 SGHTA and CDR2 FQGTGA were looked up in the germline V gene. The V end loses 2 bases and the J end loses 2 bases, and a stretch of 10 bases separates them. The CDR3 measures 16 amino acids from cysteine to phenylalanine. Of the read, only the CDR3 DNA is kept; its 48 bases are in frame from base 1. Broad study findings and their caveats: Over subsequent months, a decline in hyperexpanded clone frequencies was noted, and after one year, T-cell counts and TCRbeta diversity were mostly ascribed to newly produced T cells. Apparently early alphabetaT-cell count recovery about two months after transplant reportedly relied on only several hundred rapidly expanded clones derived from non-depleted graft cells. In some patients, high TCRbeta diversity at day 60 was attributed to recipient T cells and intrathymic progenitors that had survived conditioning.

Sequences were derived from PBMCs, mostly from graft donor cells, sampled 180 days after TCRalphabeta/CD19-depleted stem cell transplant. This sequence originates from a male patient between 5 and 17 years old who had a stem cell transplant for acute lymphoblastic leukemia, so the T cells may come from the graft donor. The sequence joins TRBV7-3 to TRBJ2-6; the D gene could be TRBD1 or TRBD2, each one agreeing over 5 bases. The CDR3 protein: CASSLGGIAGANVLTF. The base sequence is TGTGCCAGCAGCTTAGGGGGTATAGCTGGGGCCAACGTCCTGACTTTC.